This T cell receptor (beta chain) was sequenced for a study of blood T cell repertoires in COVID-19. Turning to the study itself: COVID-19 samples collected from the United States, Italy and Spain covered acute and convalescent phases. Sources were T cells, B-cell-depleted T cells, or PBMCs; the material itself was cDNA or gDNA.

Original data processing: Amplification with reference gene primers provided the estimates of nucleated cell counts. The method was immunoSEQ multiplex PCR; TCRdb's version includes in-frame clones alone and lacks a portion of them. The V and J calls and clone size were taken over from that table, and D and trimming were inferred from the DNA. The sample records approximately 100,000 clones, about 84% being singletons. V lost 8 bases, J lost 1 base, and 18 bases lay in between. This CDR3 contains 17 residues. The germline gives CDR1 MDHEN, CDR2 SYDVKM. This clonotype originated in a woman of 80 years or more with acute or convalescent COVID-19. Sequenced input: peripheral blood. This chain uses TRBV28 with TRBJ1-6; a weak D match, TRBD1 (6 bases). CDR3 sequence (DNA): TGTGCCAGCGGCCTTGCGGGGGCAGGGTCCTATAATTCACCCCTCCACTTT. Translation gives CASGLAGAGSYNSPLHF.